This passage covers 7 T cell receptor beta chains from one sample sequenced in a study of human T cells and chemical hapten exposure. Time point denoted: patch test 1, 2 weeks after DPC sensitization. Documented treatment: therapeutic diphenylcyclopropenone sensitization with weekly scalp DPC. TCRdb re-derived calls from the RACE reads in MiXCR, one entry per CDR3 protein. The sample holds 370,000 or so distinct CDR3 sequences, around 4.8% seen once. The input for sequencing was whole blood, taken in connection with sensitization to the hapten diphenylcyclopropenone (DPC). These receptors were collected from a woman between 50 and 59 years old with alopecia areata. Some clones in this sample may be carry-over from other donors' samples.

Many counts were recorded for this clonotype. The gene calls are TRBV28 and TRBJ1-3; D is undetermined. V was pared by 5 bases and J by 4 bases, with 9 bases between. Germline assignment: CDR1 MDHEN and CDR2 SYDVKM. The CDR3 consists of 13 residues. The CDR3 DNA is TGTGCCAGCAGTACCCCCACGGGAAACACCATATATTTT. The encoded protein is CASSTPTGNTIYF.

The J gene is TRBJ2-6, the V gene TRBV7-2, with D uncertain. V lost 2 bases and J 0 bases, leaving 17 bases between the germline ends. There are 19 residues in the CDR3. The germline CDR1 and CDR2 sequences are SGHTA and FQGNSA. The CDR3 protein is CASSLNPRGRPSGANVLTF. DNA of the CDR3: TGTGCCAGCAGCTTAAACCCTAGAGGACGGCCCTCTGGGGCCAACGTCCTGACTTTC.

This clonotype was seen many times. J is TRBJ2-4 and V is TRBV13; D unclear. The V gene lost 3 bases and the J gene lost 8 bases, with 8 bases spanning the gap. This CDR3 is 12 amino acids long. Germline V gives CDR1 PRHDT, CDR2 FYEKMQ (reference sequence). CDR3 region: CASSFHLDIQYF. CDR3 nucleotide sequence: TGTGCCAGCAGCTTTCATTTGGACATTCAGTACTTC.

J is TRBJ2-3 and V is TRBV7-9; TRBD1 is a possible D gene (6 bases). V was trimmed by 5 bases and J by 5 bases, leaving 23 bases between them. The V gene's germline CDR1 is SEHNR and CDR2 FQNEAQ (reference sequence). This CDR3 comprises 17 residues. The CDR3 nucleotides are TGTGCCAGCAGCCCGGACCCAGGGGCGGCACTCGGAGATACGCAGTATTTT. Translation gives CASSPDPGAALGDTQYF.

The rearrangement joins TRBV7-9 to TRBJ2-3, with 8 positions matching TRBD1. This CDR3 spans 15 amino acids. CDR1 and CDR2 from the germline V gene are SEHNR and FQNEAQ (reference sequence). The trim removed 8 bases at V and 2 bases at J, leaving 9 bases unmatched. The CDR3 loop is CASSPRTGNTDTQYF. The CDR3 region has the DNA TGTGCCAGCTCCCCGCGGACAGGGAACACAGATACGCAGTATTTT.

This clonotype showed up many times. The V call is TRBV28, the J call TRBJ2-7, with D possibly matching TRBD1 (6 bases). CDR1 is MDHEN, CDR2 SYDVKM, per germline. The CDR3 consists of 15 residues. Trimming took 5 bases from V and 5 from J, leaving 19 bases between them. CDR3 DNA: TGTGCCAGCAGTCCCCAGGGGTCGGGGCGGAACGAGCAGTACTTC. Its protein is CASSPQGSGRNEQYF.

The V and J genes are TRBV7-2 and TRBJ1-1; tentative D call: TRBD1 (5 bases). The CDR3 covers 12 residues. The V end was cut by 3 bases, the J end by 11 bases, with 13 bases between. Germline V gives CDR1 SGHTA, CDR2 FQGNSA. The CDR3 reads CASSLQGSGAFF. CDR3 coding DNA: TGTGCCAGCAGCTTGCAGGGCTCGGGGGCTTTCTTT.